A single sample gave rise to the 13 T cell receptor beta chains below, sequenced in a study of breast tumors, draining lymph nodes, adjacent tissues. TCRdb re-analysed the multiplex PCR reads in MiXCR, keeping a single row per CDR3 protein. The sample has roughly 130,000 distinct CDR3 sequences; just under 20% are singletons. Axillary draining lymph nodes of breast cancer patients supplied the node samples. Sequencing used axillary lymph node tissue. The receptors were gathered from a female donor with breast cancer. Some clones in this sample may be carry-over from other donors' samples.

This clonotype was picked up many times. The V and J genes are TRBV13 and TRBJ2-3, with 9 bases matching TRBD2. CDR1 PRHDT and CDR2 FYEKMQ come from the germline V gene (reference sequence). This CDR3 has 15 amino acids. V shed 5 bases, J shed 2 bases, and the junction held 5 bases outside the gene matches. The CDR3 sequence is CASSPSGENTDTQYF. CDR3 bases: TGTGCCAGCAGCCCTAGCGGGGAGAACACAGATACGCAGTATTTT.

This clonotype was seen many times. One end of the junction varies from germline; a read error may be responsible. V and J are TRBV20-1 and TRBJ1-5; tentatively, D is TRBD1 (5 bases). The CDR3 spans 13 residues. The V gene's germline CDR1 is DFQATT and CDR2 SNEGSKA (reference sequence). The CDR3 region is CSATDSSYQPQHF. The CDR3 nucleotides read TGCAGTGCTACTGACAGTAGCTATCAGCCCCAGCATTTT.

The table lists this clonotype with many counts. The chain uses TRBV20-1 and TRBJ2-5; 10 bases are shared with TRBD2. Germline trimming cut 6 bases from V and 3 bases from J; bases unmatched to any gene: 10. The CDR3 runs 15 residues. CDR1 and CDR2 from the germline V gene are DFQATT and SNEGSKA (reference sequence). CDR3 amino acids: CSASRASGRKETQYF. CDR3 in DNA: TGCAGTGCCTCCCGGGCTAGCGGGAGAAAAGAGACCCAGTACTTC.

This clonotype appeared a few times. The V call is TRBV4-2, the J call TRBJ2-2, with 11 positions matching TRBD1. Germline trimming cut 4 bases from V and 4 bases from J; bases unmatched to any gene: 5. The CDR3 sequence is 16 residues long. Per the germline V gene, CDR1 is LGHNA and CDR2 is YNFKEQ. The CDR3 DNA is TGTGCCAGCAGCCCCCGCGGGACAGGGGGCACCGGGGAGCTGTTTTTT. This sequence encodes CASSPRGTGGTGELFF.

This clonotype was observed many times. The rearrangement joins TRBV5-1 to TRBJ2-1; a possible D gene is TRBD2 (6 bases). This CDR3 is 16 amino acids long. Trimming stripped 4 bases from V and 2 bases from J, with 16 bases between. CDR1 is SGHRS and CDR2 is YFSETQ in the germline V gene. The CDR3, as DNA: TGCGCCAGCAGCCCGGGACTTCTACTCCCCTACAATGAGCAGTTCTTC. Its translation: CASSPGLLLPYNEQFF. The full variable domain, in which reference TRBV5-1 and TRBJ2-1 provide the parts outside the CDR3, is KAGVTQTPRYLIKTRGQQVTLSCSPISGHRSVSWYQQTPGQGLQFLFEYFSETQRNKGNFPGRFSGRQFSNSRSEMNVSTLELGDSALYLCASSPGLLLPYNEQFFGPGTRLTVL.

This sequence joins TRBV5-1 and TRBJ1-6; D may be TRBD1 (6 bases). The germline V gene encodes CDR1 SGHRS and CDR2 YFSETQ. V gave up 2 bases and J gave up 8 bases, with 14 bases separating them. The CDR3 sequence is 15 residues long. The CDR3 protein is CASSLQGVLDSPLHF. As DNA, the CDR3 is TGCGCCAGCAGCTTACAGGGCGTTTTGGATTCACCCCTCCACTTT.

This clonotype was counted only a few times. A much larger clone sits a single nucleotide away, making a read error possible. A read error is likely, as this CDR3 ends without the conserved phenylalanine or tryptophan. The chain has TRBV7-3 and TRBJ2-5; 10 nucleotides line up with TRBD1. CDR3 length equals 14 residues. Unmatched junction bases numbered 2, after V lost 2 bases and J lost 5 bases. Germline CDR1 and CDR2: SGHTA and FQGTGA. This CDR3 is CASSLGTGVETQYL. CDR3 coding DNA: TGTGCCAGCAGCTTAGGGACAGGGGTGGAGACCCAGTACCTC.

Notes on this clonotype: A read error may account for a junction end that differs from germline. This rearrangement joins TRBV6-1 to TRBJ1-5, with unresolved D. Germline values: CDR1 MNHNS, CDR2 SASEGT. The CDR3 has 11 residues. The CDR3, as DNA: TGTGCCAGCGGTGAAGATCAGCCCCAGCATTTT. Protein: CASGEDQPQHF.

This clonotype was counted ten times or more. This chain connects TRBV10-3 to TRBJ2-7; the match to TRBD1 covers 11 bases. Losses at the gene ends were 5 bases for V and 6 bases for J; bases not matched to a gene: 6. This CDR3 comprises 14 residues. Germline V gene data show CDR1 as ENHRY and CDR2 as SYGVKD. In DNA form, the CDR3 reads TGTGCCATCAGTCCAGGGACAGGGGGGCTCGAGCAGTACTTC. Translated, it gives CAISPGTGGLEQYF.

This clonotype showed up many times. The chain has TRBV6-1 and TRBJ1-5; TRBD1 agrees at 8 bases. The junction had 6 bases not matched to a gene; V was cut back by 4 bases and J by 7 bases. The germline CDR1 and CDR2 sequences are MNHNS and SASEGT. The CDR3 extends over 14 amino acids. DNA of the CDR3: TGTGCCAGCAGTGCGCAGGGGGCGATACAGCCCCAGCATTTT. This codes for CASSAQGAIQPQHF.

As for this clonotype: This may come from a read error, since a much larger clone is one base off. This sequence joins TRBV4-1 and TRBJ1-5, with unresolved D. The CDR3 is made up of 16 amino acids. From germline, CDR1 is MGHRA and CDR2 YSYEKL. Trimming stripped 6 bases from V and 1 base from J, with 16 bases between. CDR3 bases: TGCGCCAGCAGGCAATGGGGTATCGGCAGCAATCAGCCCCAGCATTTT. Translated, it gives CASRQWGIGSNQPQHF.

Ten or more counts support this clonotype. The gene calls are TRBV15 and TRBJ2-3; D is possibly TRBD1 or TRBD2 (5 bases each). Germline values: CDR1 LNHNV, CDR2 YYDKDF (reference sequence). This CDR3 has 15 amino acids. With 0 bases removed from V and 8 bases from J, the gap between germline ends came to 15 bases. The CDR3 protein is CATSRDLGPGGTQYF. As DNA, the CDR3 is TGTGCCACCAGCAGAGACCTGGGACCCGGAGGTACGCAGTATTTT.

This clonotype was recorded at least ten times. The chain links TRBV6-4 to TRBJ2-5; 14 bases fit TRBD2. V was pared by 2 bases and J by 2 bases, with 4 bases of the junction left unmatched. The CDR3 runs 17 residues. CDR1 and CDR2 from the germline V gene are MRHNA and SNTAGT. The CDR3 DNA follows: TGTGCCAGCAGTGACCCGGGACTAGCGGGAGTTCAAGAGACCCAGTACTTC. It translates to CASSDPGLAGVQETQYF.